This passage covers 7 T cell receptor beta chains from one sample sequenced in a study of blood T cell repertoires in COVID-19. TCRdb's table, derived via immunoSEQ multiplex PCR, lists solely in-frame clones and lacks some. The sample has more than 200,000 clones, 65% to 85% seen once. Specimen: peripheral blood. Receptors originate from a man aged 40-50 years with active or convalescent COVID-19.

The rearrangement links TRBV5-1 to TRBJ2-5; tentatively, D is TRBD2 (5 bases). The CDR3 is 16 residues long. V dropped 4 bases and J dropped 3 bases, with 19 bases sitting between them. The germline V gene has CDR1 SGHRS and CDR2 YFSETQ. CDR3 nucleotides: TGCGCCAGCAGCCCTGGACTCGGACTCGTAAAAGAGACCCAGTACTTC. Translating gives CASSPGLGLVKETQYF.

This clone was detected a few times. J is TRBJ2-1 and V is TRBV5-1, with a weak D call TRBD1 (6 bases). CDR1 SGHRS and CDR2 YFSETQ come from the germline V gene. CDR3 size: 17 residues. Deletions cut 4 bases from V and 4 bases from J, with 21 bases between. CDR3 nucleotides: TGCGCCAGCAGCCCTACAGGGAGTGAGTACGAATACAATGAGCAGTTCTTC. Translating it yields CASSPTGSEYEYNEQFF.

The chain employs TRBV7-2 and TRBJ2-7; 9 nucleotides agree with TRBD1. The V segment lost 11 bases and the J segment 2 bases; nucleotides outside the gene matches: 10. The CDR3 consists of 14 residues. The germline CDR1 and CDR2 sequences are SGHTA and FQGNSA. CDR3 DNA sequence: TGTGCCGGGGGAACCAGACAGGGGGCCTACGAGCAGTACTTC. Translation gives CAGGTRQGAYEQYF.

CDR3 residues: CASSPGTGGNEKLFF. The CDR3 coding sequence is TGCGCCAGCAGCCCCGGGACAGGGGGAAATGAAAAACTGTTTTTT. The chain links TRBV5-1 to TRBJ1-4, with 11 bases aligning to TRBD1. From germline, CDR1 is SGHRS and CDR2 YFSETQ. V shed 4 bases and J 5 bases; nucleotides not matched to a gene: 4. The CDR3 length is 15 residues.

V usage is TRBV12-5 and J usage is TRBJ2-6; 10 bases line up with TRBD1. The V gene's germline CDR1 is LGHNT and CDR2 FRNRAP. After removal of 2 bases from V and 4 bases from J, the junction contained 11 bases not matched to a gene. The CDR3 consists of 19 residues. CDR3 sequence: CASGLQTGGAEAGANVLTF. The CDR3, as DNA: TGTGCTAGTGGTTTGCAGACAGGGGGCGCGGAGGCCGGGGCCAACGTCCTGACTTTC.

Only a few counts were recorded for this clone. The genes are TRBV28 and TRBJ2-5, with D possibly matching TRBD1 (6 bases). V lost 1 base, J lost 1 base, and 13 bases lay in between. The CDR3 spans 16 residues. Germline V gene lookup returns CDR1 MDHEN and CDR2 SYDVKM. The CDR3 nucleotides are TGTGCCAGCAGTTTATTTCGGAGGACAGTCCAAGAGACCCAGTACTTC. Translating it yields CASSLFRRTVQETQYF. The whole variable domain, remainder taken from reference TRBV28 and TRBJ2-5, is DVKVTQSSRYLVKRTGEKVFLECVQDMDHENMFWYRQDPGLGLRLIYFSYDVKMKEKGDIPEGYSVSREKKERFSLILESASTNQTSMYLCASSLFRRTVQETQYFGPGTRLLVL.

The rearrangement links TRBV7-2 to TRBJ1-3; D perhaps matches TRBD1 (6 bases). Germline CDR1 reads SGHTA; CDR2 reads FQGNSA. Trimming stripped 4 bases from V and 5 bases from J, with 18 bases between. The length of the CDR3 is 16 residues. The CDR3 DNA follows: TGTGCCAGCAGCTCTAAGACGGCTAGGGACAGAAACACCATATATTTT. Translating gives CASSSKTARDRNTIYF.